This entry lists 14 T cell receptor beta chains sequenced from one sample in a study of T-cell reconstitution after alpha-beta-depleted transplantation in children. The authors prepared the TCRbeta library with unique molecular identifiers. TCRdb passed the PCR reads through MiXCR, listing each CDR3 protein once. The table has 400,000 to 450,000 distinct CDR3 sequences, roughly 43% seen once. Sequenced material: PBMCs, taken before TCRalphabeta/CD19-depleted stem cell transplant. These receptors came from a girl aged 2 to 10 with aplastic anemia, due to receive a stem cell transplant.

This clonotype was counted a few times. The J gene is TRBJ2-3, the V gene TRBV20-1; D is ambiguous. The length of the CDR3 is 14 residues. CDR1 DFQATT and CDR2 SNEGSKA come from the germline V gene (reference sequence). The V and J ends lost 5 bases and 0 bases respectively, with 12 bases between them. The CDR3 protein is CSAGPTSSTDTQYF. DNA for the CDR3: TGCAGTGCTGGCCCCACATCTAGCACAGATACGCAGTATTTT.

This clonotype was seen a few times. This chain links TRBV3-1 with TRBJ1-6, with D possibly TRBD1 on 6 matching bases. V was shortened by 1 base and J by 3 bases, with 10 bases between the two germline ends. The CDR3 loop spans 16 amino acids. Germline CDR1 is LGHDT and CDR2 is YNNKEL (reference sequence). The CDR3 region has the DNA TGTGCCAGCAGCCAAGGCGGACAGATCTATAATTCACCCCTCCACTTT. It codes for CASSQGGQIYNSPLHF.

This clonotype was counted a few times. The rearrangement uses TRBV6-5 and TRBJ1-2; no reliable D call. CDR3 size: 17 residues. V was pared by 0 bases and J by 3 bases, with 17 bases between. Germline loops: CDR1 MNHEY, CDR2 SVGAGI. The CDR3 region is CASSYSPKGGLDYGYTF. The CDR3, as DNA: TGTGCCAGCAGTTACTCCCCAAAGGGAGGGCTCGACTATGGCTACACCTTC.

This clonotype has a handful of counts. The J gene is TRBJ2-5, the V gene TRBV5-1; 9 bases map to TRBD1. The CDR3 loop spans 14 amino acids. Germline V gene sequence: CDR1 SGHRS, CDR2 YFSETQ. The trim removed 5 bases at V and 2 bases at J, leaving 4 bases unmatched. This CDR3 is CASSWTGVQETQYF. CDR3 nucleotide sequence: TGCGCCAGCAGTTGGACAGGGGTGCAAGAGACCCAGTACTTC.

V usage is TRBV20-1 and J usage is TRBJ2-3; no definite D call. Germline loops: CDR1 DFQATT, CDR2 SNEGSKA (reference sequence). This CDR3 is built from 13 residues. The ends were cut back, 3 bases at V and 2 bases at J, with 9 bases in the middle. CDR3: CSARLRYTDTQYF. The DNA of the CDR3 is TGCAGTGCTAGGTTGCGGTACACAGATACGCAGTATTTT.

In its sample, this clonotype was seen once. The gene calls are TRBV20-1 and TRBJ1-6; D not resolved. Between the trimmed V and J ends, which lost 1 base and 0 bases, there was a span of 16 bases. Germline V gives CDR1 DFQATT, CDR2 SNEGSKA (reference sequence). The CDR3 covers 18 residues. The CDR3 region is CSARARSAVRSYNSPLHF. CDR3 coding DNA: TGCAGTGCTAGAGCCCGATCGGCCGTTCGCTCCTATAATTCACCCCTCCACTTT.

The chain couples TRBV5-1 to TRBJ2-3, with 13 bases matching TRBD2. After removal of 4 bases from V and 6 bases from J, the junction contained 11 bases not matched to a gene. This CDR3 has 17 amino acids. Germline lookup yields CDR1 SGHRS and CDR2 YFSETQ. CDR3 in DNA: TGCGCCAGCAGCACCAGGGGACTAGCGGGACTTGTCGATACGCAGTATTTT. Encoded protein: CASSTRGLAGLVDTQYF. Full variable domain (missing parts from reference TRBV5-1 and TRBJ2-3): KAGVTQTPRYLIKTRGQQVTLSCSPISGHRSVSWYQQTPGQGLQFLFEYFSETQRNKGNFPGRFSGRQFSNSRSEMNVSTLELGDSALYLCASSTRGLAGLVDTQYFGPGTRLTVL.

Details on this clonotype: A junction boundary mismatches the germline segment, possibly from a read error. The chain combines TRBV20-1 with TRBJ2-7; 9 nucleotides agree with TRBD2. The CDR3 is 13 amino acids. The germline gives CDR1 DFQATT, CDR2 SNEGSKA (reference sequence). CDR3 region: CSATTSGSYEQYF. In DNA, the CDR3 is TGCAGTGCTACCACTAGCGGGTCCTATGAGCAGTACTTC.

The CDR3 DNA follows: TGCAGTGCTCAACCGGGACCACCATCTCCGGACACCGGGGAGCTGTTTTTT. This encodes CSAQPGPPSPDTGELFF. The chain joins TRBV20-1 to TRBJ2-2, with D perhaps assigned TRBD1 or TRBD2 (5 bases each). The V end lost 5 bases, the J end lost 3 bases, and 22 bases lay between the germline ends. The germline gives CDR1 DFQATT, CDR2 SNEGSKA (reference sequence). CDR3 length equals 17 residues.

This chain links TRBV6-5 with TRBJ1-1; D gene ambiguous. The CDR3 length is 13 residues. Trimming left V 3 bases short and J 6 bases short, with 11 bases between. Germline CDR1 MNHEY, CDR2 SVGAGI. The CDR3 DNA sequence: TGTGCCAGCAGTTATCTACAAGGCTCTGAAGCTTTCTTT. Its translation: CASSYLQGSEAFF.

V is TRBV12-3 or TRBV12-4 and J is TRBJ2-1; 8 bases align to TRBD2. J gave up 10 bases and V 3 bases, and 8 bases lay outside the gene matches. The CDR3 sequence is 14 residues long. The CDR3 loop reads CASSFDLAGDEQFF. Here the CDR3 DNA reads TGTGCCAGCAGTTTTGACCTAGCGGGCGACGAGCAGTTCTTC.

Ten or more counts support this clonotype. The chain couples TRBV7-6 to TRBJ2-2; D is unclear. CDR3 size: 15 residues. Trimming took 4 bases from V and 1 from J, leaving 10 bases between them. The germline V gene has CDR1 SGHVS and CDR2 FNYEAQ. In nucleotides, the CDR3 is TGTGCCAGCAGCTCCCCTCCATGGAACACCGGGGAGCTGTTTTTT. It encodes CASSSPPWNTGELFF.

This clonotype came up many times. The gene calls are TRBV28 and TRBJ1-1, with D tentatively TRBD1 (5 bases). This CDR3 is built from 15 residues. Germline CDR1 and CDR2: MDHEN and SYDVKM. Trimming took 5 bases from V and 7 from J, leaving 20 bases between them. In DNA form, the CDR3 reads TGTGCCAGCAGTCCCCCGGGACGCTCCAACTTTGAAGCTTTCTTT. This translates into CASSPPGRSNFEAFF.

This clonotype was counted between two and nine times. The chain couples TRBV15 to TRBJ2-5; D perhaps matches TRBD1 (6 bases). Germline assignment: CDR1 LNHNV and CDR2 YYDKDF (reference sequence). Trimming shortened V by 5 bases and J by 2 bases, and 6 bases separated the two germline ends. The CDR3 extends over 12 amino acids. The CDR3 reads CATSGQQETQYF. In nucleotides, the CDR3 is TGTGCCACCAGCGGACAGCAAGAGACCCAGTACTTC.